These 10 T cell receptor beta chains were sequenced from one sample in a study of CD8 T cells in ankylosing spondylitis. Whole-study results and caveats: One TCR beta motif, made up of eight highly homologous variants, appeared characteristic of ankylosing spondylitis blood.

From the 5' RACE reads, TCRdb called clonotypes with MiXCR, one entry per CDR3 protein. This sample yields fewer than 400,000 distinct CDR3 sequences, of which less than 9.5% are seen a single time; roughly 14% belongs to the top ten. Their target antigens are unknown. The sample was blood, either unsorted or a sorted T cell fraction (not recorded which). Receptors originate from a male donor with ankylosing spondylitis.

This clonotype has a count of ten or more. The V gene is TRBV29-1, the J gene TRBJ2-1; TRBD1 might be the D (6 bases). CDR1 SQVTM and CDR2 ANQGSEA come from the germline V gene. V was shortened by 3 bases and J by 6 bases, with 18 bases between the two germline ends. The CDR3 runs 15 residues. CDR3 residues: CSVDMLQGNGNEQFF. The CDR3 coding sequence is TGCAGCGTTGATATGTTACAGGGTAATGGCAATGAGCAGTTCTTC.

This clonotype was detected only a few times. V usage is TRBV2 and J usage is TRBJ2-1; 12 positions match TRBD2. This CDR3 comprises 14 residues. After removal of 6 bases from V and 8 bases from J, the junction contained 5 bases not matched to a gene. Germline V gene lookup returns CDR1 SNHLY and CDR2 FYNNEI. The CDR3 region is CASSRLAGDHEQFF. The CDR3 region has the DNA TGTGCCAGCAGCCGACTAGCGGGAGACCATGAGCAGTTCTTC.

This clonotype was observed a few times. The V gene is TRBV12-3 or TRBV12-4, the J gene TRBJ1-5; possibly TRBD1 for D (5 bases). Trimming removed 2 bases at V and 6 bases at J, with 8 bases between. This CDR3 is 13 amino acids long. CDR3: CASSLSGLQPQHF. DNA for the CDR3: TGTGCCAGCAGTTTATCGGGGCTTCAGCCCCAGCATTTT.

This clonotype has a count of ten or more. The gene calls are TRBV27 and TRBJ1-1, with no clear D. V was trimmed by 10 bases and J by 1 base, leaving 13 bases between them. CDR1 and CDR2 (germline): MNHEY, SMNVEV (reference sequence). This CDR3 comprises 13 residues. CDR3 bases: TGTGCCACCTCCAAATGGGAGAACACTGAAGCTTTCTTT. This codes for CATSKWENTEAFF.

This chain joins TRBV7-9 and TRBJ2-4; D might be TRBD2 (5 bases). This CDR3 spans 11 amino acids. Germline V gene lookup returns CDR1 SEHNR and CDR2 FQNEAQ (reference sequence). Trimming cost V 5 bases and J 9 bases, with 8 bases left between them. The CDR3 here is CASSTEVIQYF. The CDR3, as DNA: TGTGCCAGCAGCACGGAGGTCATTCAGTACTTC.

In this sample, this clonotype turned up a few times. V gene TRBV4-1 combines with J gene TRBJ1-6; a weak D match, TRBD1 (6 bases). Between the trimmed V and J ends, which lost 4 bases and 9 bases, there was a span of 25 bases. The CDR3 consists of 18 residues. The germline V gene has CDR1 MGHRA and CDR2 YSYEKL. As DNA, the CDR3 is TGCGCCAGCAGCCCAGGGCCTCTACAGGGTCGAGAGCGTTCACCCCTCCACTTT. It specifies CASSPGPLQGRERSPLHF.

The chain combines TRBV6-5 with TRBJ1-1, with a tentative D call TRBD1 (5 bases). V lost 3 bases to trimming and J lost 0 bases, with 20 bases between them. Germline assignment: CDR1 MNHEY and CDR2 SVGAGI. This CDR3 spans 18 amino acids. The CDR3 loop reads CASSYPVLPGRVNTEAFF. The CDR3 bases are TGTGCCAGCAGTTATCCGGTATTACCTGGCAGGGTGAACACTGAAGCTTTCTTT.

This clonotype was picked up a small number of times. V and J are TRBV4-3 and TRBJ1-4, with 8 bases matching TRBD1. V trimming: 4 bases; J trimming: 7 bases; junction bases outside the gene matches: 8. The CDR3 totals 15 residues. CDR1 LGHNA and CDR2 YSLEER come from the germline V gene. CDR3: CASSPDRGWGEKLFF. The CDR3 DNA reads as TGCGCCAGCAGCCCTGACAGGGGCTGGGGTGAAAAACTGTTTTTT.

The chain combines TRBV13 with TRBJ1-5; no clear D gene. The V end was cut by 10 bases, the J end by 4 bases, with 14 bases between. This CDR3 is 13 amino acids long. Germline-derived CDR1 and CDR2 are PRHDT and FYEKMQ (reference sequence). The CDR3 here is CAISGGPNQPQHF. The CDR3 coding sequence is TGTGCCATCTCAGGAGGGCCTAATCAGCCCCAGCATTTT.

This clonotype was picked up a small number of times. The genes are TRBV21-1 and TRBJ2-7; the table's D call, TRBD1, was not checked against the DNA. TRBV21-1 is shown as a pseudogene. The CDR3 has 13 residues. Written as DNA, the CDR3 is TGTGCCAGCACCGAGGACAGGGACTACGAGCAGTACTTC. This gives the protein CASTEDRDYEQYF.